These 31 T cell receptor beta chains originate from one sample sequenced in a study of blood T cell repertoires in COVID-19. Here immunoSEQ multiplex PCR was the method, and the copy in TCRdb shows in-frame clones only, minus some. The sample yields under 95,000 clones, about 80% seen once. Sequencing was carried out using peripheral blood. The receptor source for this set is a man aged 45-60 years with active or convalescent COVID-19.

V is TRBV12-3 or TRBV12-4 and J is TRBJ1-3, with a weak D call TRBD1 (5 bases). V lost 7 bases to trimming and J lost 4 bases, with 11 bases between them. This CDR3 has 13 residues. The CDR3 nucleotides read TGTGCCAGCAACTTAGGGGCCGGAAACACCATATATTTT. Its translation: CASNLGAGNTIYF.

The chain joins TRBV5-1 to TRBJ2-2; the D gene is possibly TRBD2 (6 bases). The CDR3 extends over 14 amino acids. Germline V gene lookup returns CDR1 SGHRS and CDR2 YFSETQ. Deletions cut 4 bases from V and 0 bases from J, with 7 bases between. CDR3 DNA: TGCGCCAGCAGCGGGGGGTCGAACACCGGGGAGCTGTTTTTT. It specifies CASSGGSNTGELFF.

For the CDR3, the DNA is TGTGCCAGTAGTAGGCGGGGGGCCGCCTCCTACAATGAGCAGTTCTTC. Translating gives CASSRRGAASYNEQFF. The chain uses TRBV19 and TRBJ2-1; TRBD2 matches 8 bases. The CDR3 runs to 16 residues. Germline V gene lookup returns CDR1 LNHDA and CDR2 SQIVND (reference sequence). After removal of 4 bases from V and 0 bases from J, the junction contained 5 bases not matched to a gene.

V and J are TRBV7-8 and TRBJ1-1; D gene unclear. Trimming removed 1 base at V and 0 bases at J, with 12 bases between. Looked up from germline, CDR1 is SGHVS and CDR2 is FQNEAQ. The length of the CDR3 is 16 residues. CDR3 residues: CASSLETRVMNTEAFF. The CDR3 DNA sequence: TGTGCCAGCAGCTTAGAAACCCGGGTAATGAACACTGAAGCTTTCTTT.

The V call is TRBV5-1, the J call TRBJ1-2; 11 nucleotides match TRBD1. The CDR3 totals 13 residues. Germline assignment: CDR1 SGHRS and CDR2 YFSETQ. V dropped 3 bases and J dropped 8; count of bases not matched to a gene: 3. The CDR3 sequence is CASSWGTGGGYTF. CDR3 in DNA: TGCGCCAGCAGCTGGGGGACAGGGGGAGGCTACACCTTC.

The V gene is TRBV18, the J gene TRBJ1-1; 7 nucleotides line up with TRBD1. Germline V CDR1 and CDR2: KGHSH, LQKENI. The CDR3 contains 16 residues. V gave up 3 bases and J gave up 5 bases; unmatched junction bases: 12. The CDR3: CASSPPRGLGVTEAFF. Here the CDR3 DNA reads TGTGCCAGCTCACCGCCTAGGGGGCTAGGAGTAACTGAAGCTTTCTTT.

V gene TRBV7-2 combines with J gene TRBJ1-2; D perhaps matches TRBD1 (5 bases). The germline gives CDR1 SGHTA, CDR2 FQGNSA. V shed 5 bases and J shed 4 bases, with 14 bases lying between them. This CDR3 has 14 residues. CDR3 DNA: TGTGCCAGCAGCCAGGACGGGGGTCCCTATGGCTACACCTTC. Its translation: CASSQDGGPYGYTF.

The J gene is TRBJ1-2, the V gene TRBV4-2; no reliable D call. V was cut by 4 bases and J by 1 base, with 10 bases left in between. The CDR3 is made up of 14 amino acids. In germline, CDR1 is LGHNA, CDR2 YNFKEQ. The DNA of the CDR3 is TGTGCCAGCAGCCCTGGGCCCGATAACTATGGCTACACCTTC. This sequence encodes CASSPGPDNYGYTF.

This rearrangement joins TRBV6-5 to TRBJ1-6; TRBD1 is a possible D gene (6 bases). Germline CDR1 and CDR2: MNHEY and SVGAGI. The CDR3 runs to 14 residues. The V end was cut by 6 bases, the J end by 4 bases, with 10 bases between. DNA of the CDR3: TGTGCCAGCAGACCCGGACAGTATAATTCACCCCTCCACTTT. It translates to CASRPGQYNSPLHF.

The CDR3 bases are TGTGCCAGCAGCTTAGGCGGGACAGGGGGATGGTATGGCTACACCTTC. Translating gives CASSLGGTGGWYGYTF. V usage is TRBV13 and J usage is TRBJ1-2; 11 positions match TRBD1. V dropped 0 bases and J dropped 5; count of bases not matched to a gene: 5. CDR3 length equals 16 residues. Germline values: CDR1 PRHDT, CDR2 FYEKMQ (reference sequence).

This clone came up once. V usage is TRBV5-1 and J usage is TRBJ1-1; D is perhaps TRBD1 (5 bases). The V gene lost 7 bases and the J gene lost 0 bases, with 13 bases spanning the gap. The CDR3 sequence is 14 residues long. Germline loops: CDR1 SGHRS, CDR2 YFSETQ. Written as DNA, the CDR3 is TGCGCCAGCGCTCCGGACATAATGAACACTGAAGCTTTCTTT. Amino acids: CASAPDIMNTEAFF.

The chain has TRBV4-3 and TRBJ1-3; the D gene is possibly TRBD1 (5 bases). Looked up from germline, CDR1 is LGHNA and CDR2 is YSLEER. The V end was cut by 1 base, the J end by 1 base, with 14 bases between. This CDR3 comprises 17 residues. The CDR3 nucleotides are TGCGCCAGCAGCCAAGGGCACGGGGGAAGGTCTGGAAACACCATATATTTT. Protein sequence: CASSQGHGGRSGNTIYF.

This clone is a singleton in its sample. In nucleotides, the CDR3 is TGTGCCAGCAAAAGGGGGAACACTGAAGCTTTCTTT. Amino acids: CASKRGNTEAFF. The genes are TRBV7-8 and TRBJ1-1, with D possibly TRBD1 on 5 matching bases. The germline V gene encodes CDR1 SGHVS and CDR2 FQNEAQ. Trimming left V 7 bases short and J 1 base short, with 7 bases between. The CDR3 covers 12 residues.

This clone appeared a few times. CDR3 loop: CASSEVTAHQPQHF. As DNA, the CDR3 is TGTGCCAGCAGTGAAGTGACAGCGCATCAGCCCCAGCATTTT. The genes are TRBV6-1 and TRBJ1-5; possibly TRBD1 for D (5 bases). Germline loops: CDR1 MNHNS, CDR2 SASEGT. V was clipped by 1 base and J by 5 bases, with 9 bases between them. The CDR3 length is 14 residues.

This clone came up many times. Other DNA sequences in the sample encode the same CDR3. V is TRBV2 and J is TRBJ1-1, with 8 bases fitting TRBD1. This CDR3 is 13 amino acids long. From germline, CDR1 is SNHLY and CDR2 FYNNEI. Trimming removed 8 bases from V and 5 bases from J; junction bases left unmatched: 7. CDR3 sequence reads: CASQDRESTEAFF. The CDR3 DNA is TGTGCCAGCCAGGACAGGGAGTCTACTGAAGCTTTCTTT.

A remark on this clone: Other DNA sequences in the sample encode the same CDR3. This chain joins TRBV11-2 and TRBJ1-4; no reliable D call. V was trimmed by 0 bases and J by 8 bases, leaving 7 bases between them. CDR1 SGHAT and CDR2 FQNNGV come from the germline V gene. The CDR3 is made up of 13 amino acids. The CDR3: CASSLDREEKLFF. CDR3 nucleotides: TGTGCCAGCAGCTTAGATCGGGAAGAAAAACTGTTTTTT. The variable domain in full, with the rest retrieved from reference TRBV11-2 and TRBJ1-4, is EAGVAQSPRYKIIEKRQSVAFWCNPISGHATLYWYQQILGQGPKLLIQFQNNGVVDDSQLPKDRFSAERLKGVDSTLKIQPAKLEDSAVYLCASSLDREEKLFFGSGTQLSVL.

The rearrangement joins TRBV29-1 to TRBJ1-2; a possible D gene is TRBD1 (6 bases). CDR1 and CDR2 (germline): SQVTM, ANQGSEA. Trimming stripped 3 bases from V and 7 bases from J, with 15 bases between. The CDR3 totals 13 residues. The CDR3 spells CSVEGAVLGGYTF. Written as DNA, the CDR3 is TGCAGCGTTGAGGGGGCAGTCCTAGGTGGCTACACCTTC.

J is TRBJ1-1 and V is TRBV9, with 9 nucleotides matching TRBD1. The germline gives CDR1 SGDLS, CDR2 YYNGEE. The CDR3 has 19 residues. V gave up 0 bases and J gave up 1 base; unmatched junction bases: 13. The chain's CDR3 is CASSVGVGETGGKNTEAFF. The CDR3 DNA sequence: TGTGCCAGCAGCGTAGGAGTCGGAGAGACAGGGGGTAAGAACACTGAAGCTTTCTTT.

This chain uses TRBV15 with TRBJ1-1, with D hard to call. CDR1 is LNHNV and CDR2 is YYDKDF in the germline V gene (reference sequence). This CDR3 region has 14 residues. V was cut by 0 bases and J by 10 bases, with 15 bases left in between. Here the CDR3 DNA reads TGTGCCACCAGCAGAGATTCTGTGGCAGGAATAGCTTTCTTT. Protein: CATSRDSVAGIAFF.

The genes are TRBV9 and TRBJ2-5; the match to TRBD2 covers 11 bases. CDR1 and CDR2 (germline): SGDLS, YYNGEE. CDR3 length: 18 residues. With V trimmed by 4 bases and J by 2 bases, 13 bases remained unmatched. Here the CDR3 reads CASSPRLAGGPWQETQYF. The CDR3 DNA sequence: TGTGCCAGCAGCCCACGGCTAGCGGGGGGCCCCTGGCAAGAGACCCAGTACTTC.

This chain links TRBV10-1 with TRBJ2-7; TRBD1 matches at 10 bases. Trimming took 5 bases from V and 3 from J; bases not matched to a gene: 10. The CDR3 covers 16 residues. The germline V gene has CDR1 WNHNN and CDR2 SYGVQD (reference sequence). CDR3 sequence (DNA): TGCGCCAGCAGTTCGACAGGGGGCTCGACGGACTACGAGCAGTACTTC. Translated, it gives CASSSTGGSTDYEQYF.

As for this clone: The junction differs from germline at one of its ends, possibly a read error. This rearrangement joins TRBV10-3 to TRBJ2-7; TRBD1 matches 8 bases. Germline V lookup: CDR1 ENHRY, CDR2 SYGVKD. The CDR3 has 11 amino acids. CDR3 sequence: CAISRQGNGDF. The CDR3 DNA sequence: TGTGCCATCAGTAGACAGGGGAACGGCGACTTC.

This clone occurred once. The chain links TRBV10-3 to TRBJ1-2, with D possibly matching TRBD1 (5 bases). In germline, CDR1 is ENHRY, CDR2 SYGVKD. Trimming took 10 bases from V and 2 from J, leaving 23 bases between them. The CDR3 extends over 16 amino acids. CDR3 amino acids: CATTSLPGTENYGYTF. Written as DNA, the CDR3 is TGTGCCACCACTAGCCTTCCCGGGACGGAAAACTATGGCTACACCTTC.

The J gene is TRBJ1-6, the V gene TRBV19, with D possibly TRBD1 on 5 matching bases. Germline CDR1 reads LNHDA; CDR2 reads SQIVND (reference sequence). The CDR3 loop spans 15 amino acids. V was trimmed by 3 bases and J by 5 bases, leaving 11 bases between them. CDR3 coding DNA: TGTGCCAGTAGTATCTGGGGGACTGATAATTCACCCCTCCACTTT. Translation gives CASSIWGTDNSPLHF. Based on the CDR3 plus reference TRBV19 and TRBJ1-6, the full variable domain is DGGITQSPKYLFRKEGQNVTLSCEQNLNHDAMYWYRQDPGQGLRLIYYSQIVNDFQKGDIAEGYSVSREKKESFPLTVTSAQKNPTAFYLCASSIWGTDNSPLHFGNGTRLTVT.

The chain combines TRBV9 with TRBJ2-1; D might be TRBD2 (5 bases). The CDR3 runs to 15 residues. Trimming cost V 0 bases and J 4 bases, with 11 bases left between them. Germline assignment: CDR1 SGDLS and CDR2 YYNGEE. CDR3 in DNA: TGTGCCAGCAGCGTAGCAGCTGGAGGTTACAATGAGCAGTTCTTC. This gives the protein CASSVAAGGYNEQFF.

The chain employs TRBV10-3 and TRBJ1-1, with TRBD1 matching 9 bases. The V gene's germline CDR1 is ENHRY and CDR2 SYGVKD. The V and J ends lost 6 bases and 0 bases, in that order; junction bases with no gene match: 5. CDR3 length: 15 amino acids. The CDR3 coding sequence is TGTGCCATCAGGGACAGGGGCGGAATGAACACTGAAGCTTTCTTT. Translating it yields CAIRDRGGMNTEAFF.

This chain uses TRBV5-4 with TRBJ2-1; 11 nucleotides agree with TRBD1. V trimming: 2 bases; J trimming: 6 bases; junction bases outside the gene matches: 10. Germline V CDR1 and CDR2: SGHNT, YYREEE (reference sequence). The CDR3 runs to 17 residues. This CDR3 is CASSFGGTGTGGNEQFF. CDR3 nucleotide sequence: TGTGCCAGCAGCTTTGGGGGTACCGGGACAGGGGGCAATGAGCAGTTCTTC.

This chain connects TRBV2 to TRBJ1-2; D might be TRBD1 (6 bases). There are 13 residues in the CDR3. The ends were cut back, 6 bases at V and 6 bases at J, with 14 bases in the middle. CDR1 and CDR2 from the germline V gene are SNHLY and FYNNEI. The CDR3 bases are TGTGCCAGCAGGGTACGGGGGGCGGATGGCTACACCTTC. Translated: CASRVRGADGYTF.

This clone was counted once. V is TRBV9 and J is TRBJ2-3; tentative D call: TRBD1 (6 bases). Germline V gene data show CDR1 as SGDLS and CDR2 as YYNGEE. V shed 3 bases and J shed 2 bases, with 13 bases lying between them. The CDR3 is made up of 15 amino acids. CDR3 sequence reads: CASSARQVPTDTQYF. The DNA for the CDR3 is TGTGCCAGCAGCGCCCGACAGGTTCCCACAGATACGCAGTATTTT.

V usage is TRBV6-4 and J usage is TRBJ1-3; D is possibly TRBD1 (5 bases). The CDR3 runs to 18 residues. Per the germline V gene, CDR1 is MRHNA and CDR2 is SNTAGT. Trimming left V 2 bases short and J 1 base short, with 18 bases between. CDR3 sequence (DNA): TGTGCCAGCAGTGACATAGAAACAGGATCAAATTCTGGAAACACCATATATTTT. Translating gives CASSDIETGSNSGNTIYF.

The genes are TRBV7-3 and TRBJ2-6; 8 nucleotides agree with TRBD1. The CDR3 consists of 14 residues. The ends lost 5 bases at V and 8 bases at J; junction bases unmatched: 5. Germline V CDR1 and CDR2: SGHTA, FQGTGA. CDR3 in amino acids: CASSPWTGSNVLTF. The CDR3 bases are TGTGCCAGCAGCCCTTGGACAGGGTCCAACGTCCTGACTTTC.